The following is a TCR beta chain sequence with its context. Its antigen remains unknown. This record comes from a study of cytomegalovirus exposure and HLA in healthy donors. CDR3 length: 18 residues. The ends lost 4 bases at V and 6 bases at J; junction bases unmatched: 13. CDR1 and CDR2 from the germline V gene are MNHEY and SMNVEV (reference sequence). Study observations and caveats: Later work found most CMV-associated TCR beta chains apparently HLA-restricted. Earlier analysis looked at TCR beta V segments, and most were productive about 87% or about 30% of the time. Presence/absence analyses supposed approximately even sequencing depth among donors.

60 Vbeta and 13 Jbeta primers were used in PCR. TCRdb's table, derived via immunoSEQ multiplex PCR, lists solely in-frame clones and lacks some. The sample holds 250,000 to 300,000 clones; 84% are singletons and the top ten take approximately 2%. The receptor's source is a woman in her thirties or forties in good health and CMV-seropositive. The chain carries TRBV27 and TRBJ2-3, with 13 bases that match TRBD2. The specimen was PBMCs. CDR3 protein: CASSSGLAGPGDGDTQYF. The DNA for the CDR3 is TGTGCCAGCAGTTCGGGACTAGCGGGGCCCGGTGATGGGGATACGCAGTATTTT.